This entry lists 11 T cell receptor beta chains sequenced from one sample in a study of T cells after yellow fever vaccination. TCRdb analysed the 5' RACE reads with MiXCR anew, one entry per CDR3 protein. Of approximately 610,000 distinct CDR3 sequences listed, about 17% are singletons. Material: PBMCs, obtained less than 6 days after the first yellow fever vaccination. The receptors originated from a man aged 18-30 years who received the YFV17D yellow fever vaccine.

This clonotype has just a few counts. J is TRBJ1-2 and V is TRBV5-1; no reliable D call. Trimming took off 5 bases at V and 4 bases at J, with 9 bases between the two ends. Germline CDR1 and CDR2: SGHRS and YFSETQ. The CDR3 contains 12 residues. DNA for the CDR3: TGCGCCAGCAGGGCGGAAGGCTATGGCTACACCTTC. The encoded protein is CASRAEGYGYTF.

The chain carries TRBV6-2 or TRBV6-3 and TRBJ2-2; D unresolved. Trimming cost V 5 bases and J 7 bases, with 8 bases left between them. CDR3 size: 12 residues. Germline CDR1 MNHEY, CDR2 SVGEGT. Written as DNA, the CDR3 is TGTGCCAGCAGTCTCTCATTCGGGGAGCTGTTTTTT. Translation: CASSLSFGELFF.

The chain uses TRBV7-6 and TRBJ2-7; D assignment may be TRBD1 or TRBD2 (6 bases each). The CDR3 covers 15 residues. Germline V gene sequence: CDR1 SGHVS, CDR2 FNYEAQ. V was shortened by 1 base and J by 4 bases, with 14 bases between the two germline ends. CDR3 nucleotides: TGTGCCAGCAGCTTAGGTTTGAGGGGGGATTACGAGCAGTACGTC. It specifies CASSLGLRGDYEQYV.

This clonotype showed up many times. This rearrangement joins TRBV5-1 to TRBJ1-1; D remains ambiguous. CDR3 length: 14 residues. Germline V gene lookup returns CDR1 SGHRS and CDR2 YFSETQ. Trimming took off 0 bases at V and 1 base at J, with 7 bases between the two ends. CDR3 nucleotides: TGCGCCAGCAGCTTGGAAGGGCAGAACACTGAAGCTTTCTTT. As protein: CASSLEGQNTEAFF.

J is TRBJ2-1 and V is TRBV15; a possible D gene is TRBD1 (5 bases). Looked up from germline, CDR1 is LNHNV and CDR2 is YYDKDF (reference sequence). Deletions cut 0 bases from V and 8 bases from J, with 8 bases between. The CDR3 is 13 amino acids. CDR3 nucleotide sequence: TGTGCCACCAGCAGAGACAGGGTCGATGAGCAGTTCTTC. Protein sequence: CATSRDRVDEQFF.

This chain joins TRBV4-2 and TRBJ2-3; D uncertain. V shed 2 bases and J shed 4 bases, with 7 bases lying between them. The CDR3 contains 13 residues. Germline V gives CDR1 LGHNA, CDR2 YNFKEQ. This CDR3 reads CASSQSISDTQYF. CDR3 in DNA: TGTGCCAGCAGCCAAAGTATCTCAGATACGCAGTATTTT.

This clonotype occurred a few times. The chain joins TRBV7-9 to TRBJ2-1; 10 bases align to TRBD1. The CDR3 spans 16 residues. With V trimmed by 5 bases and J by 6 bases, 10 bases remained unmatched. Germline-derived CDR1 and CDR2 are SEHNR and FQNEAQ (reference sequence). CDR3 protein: CASSNQGQGHGNEQFF. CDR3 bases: TGTGCCAGCAGCAACCAGGGACAGGGGCATGGCAATGAGCAGTTCTTC. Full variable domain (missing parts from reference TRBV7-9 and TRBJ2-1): DTGVSQNPRHKITKRGQNVTFRCDPISEHNRLYWYRQTLGQGPEFLTYFQNEAQLEKSRLLSDRFSAERPKGSFSTLEIQRTEQGDSAMYLCASSNQGQGHGNEQFFGPGTRLTVL.

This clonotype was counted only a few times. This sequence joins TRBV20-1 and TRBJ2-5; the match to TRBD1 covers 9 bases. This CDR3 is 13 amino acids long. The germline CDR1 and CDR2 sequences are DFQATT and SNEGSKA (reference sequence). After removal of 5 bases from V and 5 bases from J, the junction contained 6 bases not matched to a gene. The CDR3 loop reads CSAAHRGRETQYF. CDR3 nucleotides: TGCAGTGCTGCGCACAGGGGGCGGGAGACCCAGTACTTC.

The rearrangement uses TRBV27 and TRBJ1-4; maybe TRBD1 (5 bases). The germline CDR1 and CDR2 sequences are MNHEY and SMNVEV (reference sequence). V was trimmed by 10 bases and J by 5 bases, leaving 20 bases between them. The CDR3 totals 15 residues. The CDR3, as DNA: TGTGCCACCAGCTTGGAGGGACGTAGAAATGAAAAACTGTTTTTT. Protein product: CATSLEGRRNEKLFF.

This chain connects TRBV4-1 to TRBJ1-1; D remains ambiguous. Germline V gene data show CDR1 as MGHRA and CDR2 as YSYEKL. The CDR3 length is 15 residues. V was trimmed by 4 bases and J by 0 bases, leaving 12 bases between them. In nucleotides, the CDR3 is TGCGCCAGCAGCCCCTACCGGGCACTGAACACTGAAGCTTTCTTT. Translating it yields CASSPYRALNTEAFF.

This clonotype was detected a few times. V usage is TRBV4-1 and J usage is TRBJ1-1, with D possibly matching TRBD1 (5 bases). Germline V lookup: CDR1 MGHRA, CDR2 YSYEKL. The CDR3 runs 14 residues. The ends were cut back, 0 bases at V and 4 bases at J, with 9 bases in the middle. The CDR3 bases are TGCGCCAGCAGCCAAGAGGGACGGTTCACTGAAGCTTTCTTT. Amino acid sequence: CASSQEGRFTEAFF.